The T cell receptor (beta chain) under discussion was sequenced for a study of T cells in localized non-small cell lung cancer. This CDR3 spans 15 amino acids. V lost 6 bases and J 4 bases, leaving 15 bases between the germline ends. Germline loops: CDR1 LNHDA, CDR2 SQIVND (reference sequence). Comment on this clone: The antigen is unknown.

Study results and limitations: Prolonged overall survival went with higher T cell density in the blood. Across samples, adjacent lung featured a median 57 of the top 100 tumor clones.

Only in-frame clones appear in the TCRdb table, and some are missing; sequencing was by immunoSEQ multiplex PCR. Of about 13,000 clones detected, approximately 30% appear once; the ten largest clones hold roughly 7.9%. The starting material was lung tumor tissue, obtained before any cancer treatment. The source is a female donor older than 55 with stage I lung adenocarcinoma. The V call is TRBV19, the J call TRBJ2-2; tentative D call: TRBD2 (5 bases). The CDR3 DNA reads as TGTGCCAGTAGCCCTCGGACTGTCTCCACCGGGGAGCTGTTTTTT. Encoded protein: CASSPRTVSTGELFF.